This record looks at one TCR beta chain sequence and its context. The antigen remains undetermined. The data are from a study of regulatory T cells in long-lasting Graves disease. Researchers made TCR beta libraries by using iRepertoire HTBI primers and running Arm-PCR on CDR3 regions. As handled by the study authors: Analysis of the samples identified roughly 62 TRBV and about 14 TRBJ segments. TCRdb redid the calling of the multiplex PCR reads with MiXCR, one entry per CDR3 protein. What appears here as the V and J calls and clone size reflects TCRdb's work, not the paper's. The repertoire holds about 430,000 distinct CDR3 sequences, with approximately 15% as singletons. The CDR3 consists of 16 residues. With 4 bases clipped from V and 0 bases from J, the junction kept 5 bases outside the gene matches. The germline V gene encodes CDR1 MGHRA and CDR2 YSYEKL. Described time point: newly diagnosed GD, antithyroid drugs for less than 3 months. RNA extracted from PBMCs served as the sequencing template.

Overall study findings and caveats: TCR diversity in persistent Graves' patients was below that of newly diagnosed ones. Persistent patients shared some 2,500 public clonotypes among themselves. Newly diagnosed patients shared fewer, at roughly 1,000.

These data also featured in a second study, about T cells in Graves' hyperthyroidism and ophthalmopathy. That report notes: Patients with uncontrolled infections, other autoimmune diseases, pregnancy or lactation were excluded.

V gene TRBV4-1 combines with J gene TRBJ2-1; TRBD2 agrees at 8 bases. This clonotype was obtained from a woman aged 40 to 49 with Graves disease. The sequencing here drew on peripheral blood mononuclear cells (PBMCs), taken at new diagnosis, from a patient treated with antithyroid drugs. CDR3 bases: TGCGCCAGCAGCCCCTTCGGGACTAGCTCCTACAATGAGCAGTTCTTC. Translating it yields CASSPFGTSSYNEQFF.